This T cell receptor beta chain was identified during a study of T cell responses to AZD1222 COVID-19 vaccine. Profiled with immunoSEQ multiplex PCR; TCRdb holds only in-frame clones, not every one. The repertoire holds 90,000 to 130,000 clones, with over 90% as singletons. Findings and caveats of the study: Most donors were white British and more were female, and clonal diversity was possibly underestimated.

Pooled together were second doses at about 4 or about 12 weeks. On this clone: Its antigen is as yet unknown.

Germline V lookup: CDR1 LNHNV, CDR2 YYDKDF (reference sequence). There are 20 residues in the CDR3. Trimming removed 3 bases from V and 0 bases from J; junction bases left unmatched: 12. The sample consisted of peripheral blood, taken 28 days after the second AZD1222 dose. This chain joins TRBV15 and TRBJ2-6; 9 positions agree with TRBD1. This clonotype was sampled from an adult who received the AZD1222 COVID-19 vaccine. The CDR3 coding sequence is TGTGCCACCAGCAGCAAAATTACCGGGACAGGGTACTCTGGGGCCAACGTCCTGACTTTC. Translated, it gives CATSSKITGTGYSGANVLTF. The full variable domain, its missing parts supplied by reference TRBV15 and TRBJ2-6, is DAMVIQNPRYQVTQFGKPVTLSCSQTLNHNVMYWYQQKSSQAPKLLFHYYDKDFNNEADTPDNFQSRRPNTSFCFLDIRSPGLGDTAMYLCATSSKITGTGYSGANVLTFGAGSRLTVL.